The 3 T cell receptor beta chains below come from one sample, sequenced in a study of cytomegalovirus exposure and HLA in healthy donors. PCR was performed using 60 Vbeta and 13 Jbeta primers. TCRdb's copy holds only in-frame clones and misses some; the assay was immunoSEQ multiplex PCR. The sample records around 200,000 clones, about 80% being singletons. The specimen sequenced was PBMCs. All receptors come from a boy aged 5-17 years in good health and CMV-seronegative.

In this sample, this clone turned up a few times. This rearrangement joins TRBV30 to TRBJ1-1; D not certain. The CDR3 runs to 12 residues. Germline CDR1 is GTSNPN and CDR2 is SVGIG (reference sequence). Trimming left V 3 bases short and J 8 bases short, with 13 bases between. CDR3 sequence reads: CAWRGPEAEAFF. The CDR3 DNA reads TGTGCCTGGAGGGGTCCCGAGGCGGAAGCTTTCTTT.

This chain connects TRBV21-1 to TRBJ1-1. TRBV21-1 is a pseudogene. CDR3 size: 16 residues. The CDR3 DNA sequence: TGTGCCAGCAGCAAAGTTCGCAATCGAGGGAACACTGAAGCTTTCTTT. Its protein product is CASSKVRNRGNTEAFF.

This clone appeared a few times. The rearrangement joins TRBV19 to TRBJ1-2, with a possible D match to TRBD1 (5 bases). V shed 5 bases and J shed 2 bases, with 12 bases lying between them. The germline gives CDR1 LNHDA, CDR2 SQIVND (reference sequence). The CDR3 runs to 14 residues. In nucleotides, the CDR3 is TGTGCCAGTAGTCCCCCGGGGGGGAACTATGGCTACACCTTC. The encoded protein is CASSPPGGNYGYTF.